This TCR beta chain was sequenced in a study of shared clonotypes between healthy human individuals. Remarks on this clone: Other DNA variants within this sample encode the same CDR3.

CDR3 length: 14 residues. V was pared by 0 bases and J by 3 bases, with 10 bases between. Germline assignment: CDR1 SGHRS and CDR2 YFSETQ. Profiled with immunoSEQ multiplex PCR; TCRdb holds only in-frame clones, not every one. The sample shows 2 million to 2.5 million clones, about nine tenths of them seen only once. The gene calls are TRBV5-1 and TRBJ2-7; D could derive from TRBD1 or TRBD2 (6 bases each). The TCR originated in a man in his late teens or twenties in good health. Some clones in this sample may be carry-over from other donors' samples. Sample: naive CD4+ T cells from PBMCs. Subset given: CD45RA+ positively selected. The CDR3 is CASSLGGGNYEQYF. The CDR3 nucleotides are TGCGCCAGCAGCTTGGGAGGGGGGAACTACGAGCAGTACTTC.